This T cell receptor (beta chain) was identified in a study of T-cell memory formation after mild COVID-19. The overall study: TCR clusters largely stayed donor specific.

Using constant-segment primers, 5'RACE produced TCR alpha and TCR beta cDNA libraries carrying sample barcodes and UMIs. Using its own MiXCR run on the 5' RACE reads, TCRdb lists one record per CDR3 protein. Among under 300,000 distinct CDR3 sequences listed, approximately 9% were seen once. Findings and limits, study-wide: The study detected some responding clones in pre-infection memory, suggesting cross-reactive memory joined. Clones that got smaller from day 15 to 85 had even CD4/CD8, while clones growing later tipped toward CD4+.

On this clonotype itself: Antigen: not known.

The length of the CDR3 is 13 residues. The germline V and J ends were trimmed by 8 bases and 3 bases, with 11 bases remaining between them. Germline CDR1 reads LGHNA; CDR2 reads YSLEER. Input material: PBMCs or a T cell subset sorted from them (not recorded which). The receptor was derived from a man younger than 35 who had mild COVID-19 (a few samples of this study predate the infection). Cell type and time point are not known. The chain links TRBV4-3 to TRBJ1-3, with D possibly being TRBD1 (5 bases). The CDR3 region is CASLRRGGNTIYF. The CDR3 DNA reads TGCGCCAGCCTCCGGAGGGGTGGAAACACCATATATTTT.